This paragraph reports one TCR beta chain. What antigen it recognizes has not been identified. No base quality values were provided; no much bigger clone lies one nucleotide off. The sample originates from a study of cytomegalovirus exposure and HLA in healthy donors (dated 2017 in TCRdb). As for the study more broadly: According to an earlier analysis of around 600 of the donors, some 170 million T cells yielded 90 million to 140 million unique TCR beta sequences and about 300 Gb of sequence data. Approximately 300 gigabases of sequencing data and around 85 million unique TCR sequences made up an early release that covered about 640 HLA-typed donors. Among the roughly 380 genotyped donors, approximately 77% belonged to the genetic ancestry cluster associated with self-reported Caucasian donors. The study was designed to test whether signatures of past pathogen exposure could be identified by cataloging public T cell receptors. The T cell repertoires of several hundred subjects were profiled by immunosequencing and related to cytomegalovirus serostatus. Besides the first cohort of hundreds of subjects, a separate validation cohort made up of roughly 120 different subjects was used. The study combined high-throughput TCR immunosequencing, statistical association of individual TCRs with disease status, and machine learning to predict cytomegalovirus infection status. In a later analysis, previously published TCR beta repertoires from fewer than 750 donors were re-analyzed and high-resolution HLA genotyping was added so that TCR occurrence patterns could be studied. Rather than drawing on any new phenotypic data, the later analysis identified candidate immune exposures from TCR beta sequences and the way those sequences occurred across donors. An earlier analysis of 500 to 650 of the donors applied high-throughput TCR beta sequencing to assess whether each TCR beta V gene segment acted as functional or pseudogenic. Alongside the repertoire data, information on donor age, sex, ethnicity and CMV serostatus was compiled. A later genetic analysis used genome-wide SNP genotypes for about 60% of the roughly 700 donors, treating that subset as a discovery cohort. Every discovery cohort repertoire had been produced on one sequencing platform. HLA typing included class I and class II loci at four-digit resolution. The number of donors typed differed by locus, with roughly 620-630 for A, B, C, DRB1 and DQB1, more than 500 for DQA1, 600 to 610 for DPA1, and around 450 for DPB1. A handful of DR-DQ haplotypes were handled as single units for association and clustering because linkage in the cohort was strong. Among some 400 genotyped donors of the cohort, an average of roughly 230,000 unique TCR beta nucleotide sequences was sequenced per donor, of which roughly 17% were non-productive. Beyond this particular receptor, the publication reports: Specific HLA alleles were associated with 15,000 to 20,000 TCR beta sequences at a false discovery rate of 0.05 in a later analysis. Most CMV-associated TCR beta chains appeared to be HLA-restricted in a later analysis, and the HLA associations seemed to be driven largely by CMV exposure. A total of 164 TCR beta chains were listed by the study as associated with cytomegalovirus. When HLA alleles, especially DR and DQ, strongly co-occurred, TCR associations were difficult to assign to individual alleles. The classifier was reported to diagnose cytomegalovirus status with high specificity and sensitivity in both the original cohort and the validation cohort. In vitro tests confirmed that a few of the cytomegalovirus-associated TCR beta chains recognize cytomegalovirus antigens. V-gene and J-gene trimming of TCR beta chains was associated with a missense DCLRE1C variant in a later genetic analysis, and the association was replicated in an independent cohort. In an earlier analysis of some 500 of the donors, most TCR beta V segments appeared in productive rearrangements about 90% or about 30% of the time, broadly matching IMGT annotations. The presence/absence analyses assumed that sequencing depth was roughly uniform across donors, and that assumption may not be true. In a later analysis, HLA-associated TCR beta chains were found to be more clonally expanded and to have lower generation probabilities than equally common non-associated chains. According to a later analysis, parvovirus B19, influenza, CMV and Epstein-Barr virus appeared linked to several top co-occurrence clusters. In a later analysis, the rate of TCR association differed among HLA loci, with DRB1 alleles having the most associated TCRs and HLA-C alleles having the fewest. The only immune exposure information available for the cohort was CMV serostatus. A further reported finding was that TCR beta sequences accurately predicted the HLA-A and HLA-B alleles for most subjects in the first cohort. This cohort had only TCR beta chains sequenced, and the lack of alpha or paired-chain data limited which features could be detected. Because counts were too low, about 15 rarely observed V segments, including chromosome 9 orphons, were left out of the earlier analysis of a few hundred of the donors. A later genetic analysis reported fewer N-insertions in productive TCRs among donors in an Asian-associated ancestry cluster than the 666-donor mean. Correlated functional status among segregating V segments might be attributable to linkage disequilibrium, but an unknown experimental factor could not be ruled out. Across donors, most TCR sequences were observed very rarely, whereas some public TCRs were present in many individuals. Some IMGT-functional V segments, including TRBV6-2 and TRBV6-3, could not be distinguished by the 87-base-pair reads and were therefore excluded. A cluster of highly shared sequence variants was judged likely to be a technical artifact of the sequencing pipeline. The authors suggested that the approach could potentially be generalized to other disease states and immunological phenotypes. Because HLA typing was unavailable for some donors at each locus, only the typed subset was used in association tests.

The cohort was made up of approximately 700 healthy bone marrow donors. Cohort members were all nominally healthy when sampled, although unrecorded immune exposures were likely present. The donor tested CMV seropositive and was one of the 289 seropositive cohort members. Every donor gave a peripheral blood sample, and the peripheral blood mononuclear cells from that sample were used for TCR beta sequencing. Genomic DNA was extracted from the blood cell samples with the Qiagen DNeasy Blood Extraction Kit. The germline V gene gives CDR1 as SGHRS and CDR2 as YFSETQ. The germline ends are 7 bases apart after V is trimmed by 4 bases and J by 0 bases. Counted from cysteine to phenylalanine, this CDR3 has 14 amino acids. Only the CDR3 region is kept as DNA, spanning 42 bases read in frame from base 1. To prepare the library, the immunoSEQ multiplex PCR assay was applied. For the multiplex PCR, a mixture combining 60 forward primers for TCR Vbeta segments and 13 reverse primers for TCR Jbeta segments was used. A multiplex PCR assay on genomic DNA amplified the CDR3 region of rearranged TCR beta genes. Amplified TCR beta libraries were sequenced as 87-base-pair reads on the Illumina HiSeq System. The published analysis was carried out like this. A later analysis tallied about 77 million unique TCR beta chains across the 700 or so repertoires, and around 12 million of those chains were shared by two or more donors. To remove PCR and sequencing errors, raw reads were error-corrected and collapsed into unique sequences using a nearest-neighbor algorithm that merged closely related sequences. V, D and J gene segments were assigned by aligning CDR3 sequences to IMGT reference sequences. For a sequence to be retained, a match of at least six nucleotides to both a V gene segment and a J gene segment was required. A rearrangement was called productive if the CDR3 had no stop codons and remained in frame with V and J, and every other rearrangement was called non-productive. CDR3 was defined according to IMGT convention as the region running from the second conserved V-encoded cysteine to the conserved J-encoded phenylalanine. The earlier analysis of a few hundred of the donors excluded sequences that lacked an unambiguous match to a single V gene segment. In an earlier analysis of more than 500 of the donors, a V segment was called functional when productive rearrangements were above 56.7%, and segregating when the standard deviation between donors exceeded 5%. A statistical classification framework was built to diagnose cytomegalovirus status from the catalog of TCR beta chain sequences. In a later analysis, V and J genes were assigned by comparing TCR nucleotide sequences against IMGT/GENE-DB human TR gene sequences. In a later analysis, CDR3 sequences and most-parsimonious VDJ recombination scenarios were assigned using the TCRdist pipeline. In a later analysis, each TCR beta chain was defined by its CDR3 amino acid sequence together with its V-gene family, and reads lacking a unique V-gene family were excluded. As a way to deal with suspected cross-contamination and a sequencing artifact, a later analysis dropped 450 to 600 nucleotide sequences that were highly shared and had low generation probability. In a later analysis, a clonal expansion index for each public chain was calculated from normalized within-repertoire ranks of inferred template counts. In a later analysis, generation probabilities were computed using a VDJ recombination model fitted to out-of-frame rearrangements, and the results were checked against IGoR. In a later analysis, TCR-TCR, TCR-HLA and TCR-CMV co-occurrence was scored with hypergeometric tests, and a repertoire-size bias correction was applied to TCR pairs. To estimate false discovery rates, a later analysis permuted the HLA or CMV assignments 20 times. In a later analysis, co-occurring TCRs were grouped with DBSCAN, and TCRdist sequence similarity was added when clustering was performed within HLA-allele-positive subsets. For co-occurrence clustering, repertoires with fewer than 30,000 or more than 120,000 public chains were excluded, along with several repertoires with anomalous nucleotide sharing. This is the immuneACCESS table as TCRdb keeps it, with only in-frame sequences that have V and J called. A part of the clones is gone; compared with another copy, unresolved V genes explain less than half, and the rest is unexplained. D and trimming were read from the DNA, whereas the V and J calls and clone size are those reported in that table. The sample data list some 190,000 clones, and around 75% of these were observed just once. The ten most abundant clones make up less than 4% of the sample.

Recombination connected TRBV5-1 to TRBJ1-4; no D gene is confidently identified. The sequenced sample consisted of PBMCs. This clonotype originated in a woman aged 30 to 39 in good health and CMV-seropositive. The DNA is TGCGCCAGCAGCCGACTTGCAACTAATGAAAAACTGTTTTTT. Its protein product is CASSRLATNEKLFF.